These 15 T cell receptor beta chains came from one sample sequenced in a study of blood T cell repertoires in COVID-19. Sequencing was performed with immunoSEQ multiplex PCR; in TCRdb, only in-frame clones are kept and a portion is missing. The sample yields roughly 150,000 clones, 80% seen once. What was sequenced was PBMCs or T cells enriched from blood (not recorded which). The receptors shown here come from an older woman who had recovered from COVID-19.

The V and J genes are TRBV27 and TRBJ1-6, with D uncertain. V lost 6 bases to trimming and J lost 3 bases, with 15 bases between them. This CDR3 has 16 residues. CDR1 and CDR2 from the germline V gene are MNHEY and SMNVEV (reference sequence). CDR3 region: CASRPSDSYYNSPLHF. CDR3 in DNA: TGTGCCAGCAGACCCAGTGATTCATACTATAATTCACCCCTCCACTTT.

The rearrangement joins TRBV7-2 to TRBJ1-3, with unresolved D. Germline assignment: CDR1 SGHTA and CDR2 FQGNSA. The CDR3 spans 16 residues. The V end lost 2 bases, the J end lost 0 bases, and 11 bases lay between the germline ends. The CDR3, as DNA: TGTGCCAGCAGCTTACGTTCCCGGGACTCTGGAAACACCATATATTTT. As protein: CASSLRSRDSGNTIYF.

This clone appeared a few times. Here the CDR3 reads CASSLSSWAVDGYTF. Here the CDR3 DNA reads TGTGCCAGCAGCCTATCGAGTTGGGCAGTCGATGGCTACACCTTC. V usage is TRBV7-2 and J usage is TRBJ1-2; D call uncertain. Trimming cost V 5 bases and J 6 bases, with 19 bases left between them. This CDR3 is 15 amino acids long. CDR1 and CDR2 (germline): SGHTA, FQGNSA.

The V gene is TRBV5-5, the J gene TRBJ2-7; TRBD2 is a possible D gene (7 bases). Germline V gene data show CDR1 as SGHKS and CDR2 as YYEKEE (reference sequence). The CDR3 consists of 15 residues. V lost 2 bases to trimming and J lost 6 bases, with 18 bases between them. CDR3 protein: CASSFFGGAQAEQYF. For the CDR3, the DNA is TGTGCCAGCAGCTTCTTTGGGGGGGCCCAGGCCGAGCAGTACTTC.

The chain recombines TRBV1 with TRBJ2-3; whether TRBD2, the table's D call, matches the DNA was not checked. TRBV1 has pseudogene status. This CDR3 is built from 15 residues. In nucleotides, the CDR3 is TGCACCAGCAGCCCCCCCACGGTTAGCACAGATACGCAGTATTTT. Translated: CTSSPPTVSTDTQYF.

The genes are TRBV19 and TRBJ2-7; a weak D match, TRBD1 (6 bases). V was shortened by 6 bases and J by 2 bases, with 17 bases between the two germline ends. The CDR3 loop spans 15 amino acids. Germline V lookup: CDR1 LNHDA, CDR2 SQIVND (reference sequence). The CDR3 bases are TGTGCCAGTAGCCTCGAGGGGGAGTCCACCTACGAGCAGTACTTC. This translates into CASSLEGESTYEQYF.

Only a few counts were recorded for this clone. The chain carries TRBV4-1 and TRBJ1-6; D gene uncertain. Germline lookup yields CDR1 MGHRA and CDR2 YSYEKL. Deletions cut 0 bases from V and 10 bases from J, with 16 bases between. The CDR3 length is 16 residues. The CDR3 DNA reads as TGCGCCAGCAGCCAAGAGGCGGGCGCCGGGCCCTCACCCCTCCACTTT. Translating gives CASSQEAGAGPSPLHF.

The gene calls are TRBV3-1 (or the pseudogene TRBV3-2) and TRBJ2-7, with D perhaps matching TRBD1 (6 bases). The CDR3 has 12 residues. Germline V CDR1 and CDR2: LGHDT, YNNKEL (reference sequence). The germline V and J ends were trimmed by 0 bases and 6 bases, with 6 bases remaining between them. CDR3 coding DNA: TGTGCCAGCAGCCAAGAAGGGGGCGAGCAGTACTTC. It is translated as CASSQEGGEQYF.

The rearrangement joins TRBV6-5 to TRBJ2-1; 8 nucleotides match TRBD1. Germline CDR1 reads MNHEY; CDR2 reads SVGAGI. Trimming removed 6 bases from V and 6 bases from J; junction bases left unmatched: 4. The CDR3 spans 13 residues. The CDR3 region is CASSFTGGNEQFF. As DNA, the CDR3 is TGTGCCAGCAGCTTTACAGGGGGCAATGAGCAGTTCTTC.

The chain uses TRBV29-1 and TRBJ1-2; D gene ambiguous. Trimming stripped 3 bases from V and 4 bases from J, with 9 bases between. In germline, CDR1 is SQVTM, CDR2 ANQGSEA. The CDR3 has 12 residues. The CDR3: CSVDMFSYGYTF. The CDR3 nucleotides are TGCAGCGTTGACATGTTTTCCTATGGCTACACCTTC.

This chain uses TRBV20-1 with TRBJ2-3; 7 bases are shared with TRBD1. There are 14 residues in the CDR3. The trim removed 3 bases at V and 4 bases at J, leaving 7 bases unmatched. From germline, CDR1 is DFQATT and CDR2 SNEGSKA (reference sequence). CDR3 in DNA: TGCAGTGCTAGTCTAGGGGGCATCTCAGATACGCAGTATTTT. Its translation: CSASLGGISDTQYF.

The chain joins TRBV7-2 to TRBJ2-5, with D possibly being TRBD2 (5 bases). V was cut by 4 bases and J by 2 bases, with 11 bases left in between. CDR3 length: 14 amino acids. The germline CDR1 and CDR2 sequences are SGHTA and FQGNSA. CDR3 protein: CASSSGLLQETQYF. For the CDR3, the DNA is TGTGCCAGCAGCTCTGGACTGTTACAAGAGACCCAGTACTTC.

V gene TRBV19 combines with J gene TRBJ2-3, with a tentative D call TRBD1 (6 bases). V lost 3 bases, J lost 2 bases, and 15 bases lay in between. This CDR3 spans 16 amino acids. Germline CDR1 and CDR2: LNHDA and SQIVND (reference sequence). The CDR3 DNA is TGTGCCAGTAGTATCGGCTCAGGGGCCGACACAGATACGCAGTATTTT. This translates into CASSIGSGADTDTQYF.

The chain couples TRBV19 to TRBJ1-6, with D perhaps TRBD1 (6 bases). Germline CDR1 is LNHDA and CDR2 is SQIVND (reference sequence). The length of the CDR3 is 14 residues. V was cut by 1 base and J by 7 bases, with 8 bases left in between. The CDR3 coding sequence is TGTGCCAGTAGTATAGCAGGGGTCAATTCACCCCTCCACTTT. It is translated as CASSIAGVNSPLHF.

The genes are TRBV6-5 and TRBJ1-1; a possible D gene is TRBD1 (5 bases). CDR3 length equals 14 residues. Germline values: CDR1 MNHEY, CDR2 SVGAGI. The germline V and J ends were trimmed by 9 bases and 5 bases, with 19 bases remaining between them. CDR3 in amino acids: CASSVSGGVTEAFF. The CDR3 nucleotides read TGTGCCAGTTCCGTGAGTGGGGGGGTAACTGAAGCTTTCTTT.